The 9 T cell receptor beta chains below were found in one sample sequenced in a study of T cell repertoires in cytomegalovirus infection. One entry per CDR3 protein results from TCRdb running MiXCR on the reads. The sample consists of hundreds of thousands of distinct CDR3 sequences, around 32% of them appearing once. Source material: PBMCs. These receptors were obtained from a human donor in good health (CMV status not recorded). Some clones in this sample may be carry-over from other donors' samples.

This rearrangement joins TRBV12-3 or TRBV12-4 to TRBJ2-1; 14 bases line up with TRBD2. The CDR3 totals 17 residues. Losses at the gene ends were 5 bases for V and 7 bases for J; bases not matched to a gene: 10. This chain's CDR3 is CASSPGLAGGLPNEQFF. CDR3 coding DNA: TGTGCCAGCAGTCCCGGACTAGCGGGGGGTCTACCAAATGAGCAGTTCTTC.

Points on this clonotype: A read error is likely, as this CDR3 ends without the conserved phenylalanine or tryptophan. J is TRBJ2-1 and V is TRBV7-2, with 8 positions matching TRBD1. J was trimmed by 3 bases and V by 5 bases; bases with no gene match: 3. The germline V gene has CDR1 SGHTA and CDR2 FQGNSA. This CDR3 contains 14 residues. CDR3 protein: CASSTDRGYNEQFL. The CDR3 coding sequence is TGTGCCAGCAGCACAGACAGGGGCTACAATGAGCAGTTCTTA.

The chain joins TRBV7-3 to TRBJ2-6; TRBD1 matches 11 bases. With 3 bases clipped from V and 2 bases from J, the junction kept 9 bases outside the gene matches. CDR3 length: 19 residues. Germline lookup yields CDR1 SGHTA and CDR2 FQGTGA. DNA for the CDR3: TGTGCCAGCAGCTTCGGACAGGGGGCGCTTTTGGCTGGGGCCAACGTCCTGACTTTC. It translates to CASSFGQGALLAGANVLTF.

This clonotype showed up just a few times. The chain carries TRBV6-2 or TRBV6-3 and TRBJ2-2, with 9 bases lining up with TRBD1. Germline V gene lookup returns CDR1 MNHEY and CDR2 SVGEGT. The CDR3 is made up of 15 amino acids. V was clipped by 6 bases and J by 4 bases; unmatched bases: 6. As DNA, the CDR3 is TGTGCCAGCAGAGGGACAGGGAGAAGCACCGGGGAGCTGTTTTTT. Translated, it gives CASRGTGRSTGELFF.

This clonotype has more than one count but fewer than ten. V usage is TRBV20-1 and J usage is TRBJ2-1; D remains ambiguous. Germline values: CDR1 DFQATT, CDR2 SNEGSKA (reference sequence). The CDR3 spans 13 residues. Trimming removed 0 bases from V and 8 bases from J, with 11 bases in between. Here the CDR3 DNA reads TGCAGTGCTAGAGATCCCACGGCCTATGAGCAGTTCTTC. Translated, it gives CSARDPTAYEQFF.

This clonotype was seen only a few times. The chain carries TRBV7-2 and TRBJ1-5; D remains unclear. Germline V gene data show CDR1 as SGHTA and CDR2 as FQGNSA. Between the trimmed V and J ends, which lost 1 base and 0 bases, there was a span of 4 bases. The CDR3 is 14 residues long. The CDR3 DNA follows: TGTGCCAGCAGCTTAGTGCATAGCAATCAGCCCCAGCATTTT. Translating it yields CASSLVHSNQPQHF.

This clonotype occurred a few times. This rearrangement joins TRBV20-1 to TRBJ2-7, with a possible D match to TRBD2 (6 bases). The germline CDR1 and CDR2 sequences are DFQATT and SNEGSKA (reference sequence). The CDR3 is made up of 16 amino acids. V dropped 0 bases and J dropped 0 bases, with 15 bases sitting between them. The CDR3 here is CSARDQLGGSSYEQYF. As DNA, the CDR3 is TGCAGTGCTAGAGATCAACTCGGGGGTTCCTCCTACGAGCAGTACTTC.

There are a few counts of this clonotype. The chain joins TRBV19 to TRBJ1-2; D uncertain. This CDR3 spans 12 amino acids. CDR1 and CDR2 from the germline V gene are LNHDA and SQIVND (reference sequence). Trimming left V 3 bases short and J 4 bases short, with 6 bases between. CDR3 residues: CASSMTGYGYTF. CDR3 in DNA: TGTGCCAGTAGTATGACGGGCTATGGCTACACCTTC.

Regarding this clonotype: A single base separates this from a much larger clone, so it may be a read error. The chain joins TRBV12-3 or TRBV12-4 to TRBJ2-1, with TRBD2 identical over 12 bases. The V and J ends lost 5 bases and 2 bases, in that order; junction bases with no gene match: 4. The CDR3 is made up of 16 amino acids. The chain's CDR3 is CASSIRLAGAYNEQFF. DNA of the CDR3: TGTGCCAGCAGTATACGACTAGCGGGGGCCTACAATGAGCAGTTCTTC.